This entry describes one T cell receptor (beta chain). Other nucleotide sequences from this sample produce the same CDR3. This entry comes from a study of cytomegalovirus exposure and HLA in healthy donors. The PCR employed 60 Vbeta primers together with 13 Jbeta primers. Produced via immunoSEQ multiplex PCR; TCRdb's table is partial and in-frame only. The data hold 160,000 or so clones, with approximately 82% observed a single time. The CDR3 length is 13 residues. The V gene lost 5 bases and the J gene lost 3 bases, with 11 bases spanning the gap. Germline V CDR1 and CDR2: SGHTA, FQGNSA. Sequencing was carried out using PBMCs. The clonotype originates from a male donor in good health and CMV-seropositive. The chain recombines TRBV7-2 with TRBJ2-7; D call uncertain. The CDR3 loop is CASSPEDYYEQYF. CDR3 coding DNA: TGTGCCAGCAGCCCCGAGGATTACTACGAGCAGTACTTC.